The 6 T cell receptor beta chains below were found in one sample sequenced in a study of T cell responses to AZD1222 COVID-19 vaccine. The table came from immunoSEQ multiplex PCR; TCRdb's copy has only in-frame clones and leaves some out. The table records more than 150,000 clones, less than 95% of them present only once. The sample in question was peripheral blood, obtained on day 0 of AZD1222 vaccination. The origin of the receptors is an adult in good health.

The table lists this clone with a count of one. CDR3 protein: CASSLSGTSGSYTQYF. CDR3 sequence (DNA): TGTGCCAGCAGTTTATCCGGGACTAGCGGGAGCTATACGCAGTATTTT. The rearrangement links TRBV28 to TRBJ2-3, with 14 bases matching TRBD2. The V gene end was trimmed by 1 base and the J gene end by 7 bases; junction bases not matched to a gene: 4. Germline-derived CDR1 and CDR2 are MDHEN and SYDVKM. The CDR3 consists of 16 residues.

The gene calls are TRBV2 and TRBJ1-2; unclear D gene. The CDR3 consists of 14 residues. The V gene lost 7 bases and the J gene lost 4 bases, with 16 bases spanning the gap. CDR1 SNHLY and CDR2 FYNNEI come from the germline V gene. DNA of the CDR3: TGTGCCAGCACTAAAGGGAGCAACATCTATGGCTACACCTTC. Its protein product is CASTKGSNIYGYTF.

This sequence joins TRBV18 and TRBJ2-3; 7 positions agree with TRBD2. CDR1 is KGHSH and CDR2 is LQKENI in the germline V gene. The CDR3 spans 15 residues. J gave up 6 bases and V 3 bases, and 9 bases lay outside the gene matches. The CDR3 coding sequence is TGTGCCAGCTCACCGGGAGGGCAGCGCGGGGATACGCAGTATTTT. It codes for CASSPGGQRGDTQYF.

The chain recombines TRBV3-1 (or the pseudogene TRBV3-2) with TRBJ1-1, with 8 bases aligning to TRBD1. V lost 4 bases to trimming and J lost 4 bases; unmatched junction nucleotides: 5. This CDR3 has 14 amino acids. Germline V gives CDR1 LGHDT, CDR2 YNNKEL (reference sequence). The CDR3: CASSLQGVGTEAFF. The CDR3 DNA is TGTGCCAGCAGCCTACAGGGGGTAGGCACTGAAGCTTTCTTT.

This clone appeared once. The chain uses TRBV6-1 and TRBJ1-6, with 7 bases identical to TRBD1. The length of the CDR3 is 18 residues. Germline CDR1 reads MNHNS; CDR2 reads SASEGT. V lost 2 bases to trimming and J lost 4 bases; unmatched junction nucleotides: 11. The CDR3: CASSESQGVYKYNSPLHF. The DNA of the CDR3 is TGTGCCAGCAGTGAAAGCCAGGGGGTGTATAAGTATAATTCACCCCTCCACTTT.

This rearrangement joins TRBV28 to TRBJ1-5; D is unclear. CDR3 length: 15 residues. V lost 3 bases to trimming and J lost 2 bases, with 11 bases between them. The V gene's germline CDR1 is MDHEN and CDR2 SYDVKM. The DNA for the CDR3 is TGTGCCAGCAGTTTGAGGGATTGGGGCAATCAGCCCCAGCATTTT. Translation: CASSLRDWGNQPQHF.